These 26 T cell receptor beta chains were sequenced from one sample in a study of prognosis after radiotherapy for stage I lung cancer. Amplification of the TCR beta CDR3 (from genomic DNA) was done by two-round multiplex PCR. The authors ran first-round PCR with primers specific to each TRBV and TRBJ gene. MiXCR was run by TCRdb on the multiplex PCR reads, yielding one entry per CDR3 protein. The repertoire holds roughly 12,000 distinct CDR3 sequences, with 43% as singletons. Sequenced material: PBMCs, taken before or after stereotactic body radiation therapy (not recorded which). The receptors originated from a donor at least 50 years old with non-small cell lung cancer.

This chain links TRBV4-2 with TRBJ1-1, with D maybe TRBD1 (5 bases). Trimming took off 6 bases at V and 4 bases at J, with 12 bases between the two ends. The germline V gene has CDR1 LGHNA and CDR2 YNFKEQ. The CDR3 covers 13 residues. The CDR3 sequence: CASRARAGTEAFF. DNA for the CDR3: TGTGCCAGCAGAGCCAGGGCTGGCACTGAAGCTTTCTTT.

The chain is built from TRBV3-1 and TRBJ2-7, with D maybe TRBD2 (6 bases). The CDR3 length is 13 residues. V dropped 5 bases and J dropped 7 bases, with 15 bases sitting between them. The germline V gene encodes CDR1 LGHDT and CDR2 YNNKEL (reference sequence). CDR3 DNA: TGTGCCAGCAGCGCTACTTGGGGGGTGGAGCAGTACTTC. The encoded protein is CASSATWGVEQYF.

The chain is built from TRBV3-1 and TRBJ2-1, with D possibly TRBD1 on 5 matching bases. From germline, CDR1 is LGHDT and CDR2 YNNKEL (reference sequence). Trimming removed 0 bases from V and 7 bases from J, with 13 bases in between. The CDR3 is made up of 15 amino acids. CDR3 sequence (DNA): TGTGCCAGCAGCCAAGATAGGGGCCAATGGAATGAGCAGTTCTTC. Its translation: CASSQDRGQWNEQFF.

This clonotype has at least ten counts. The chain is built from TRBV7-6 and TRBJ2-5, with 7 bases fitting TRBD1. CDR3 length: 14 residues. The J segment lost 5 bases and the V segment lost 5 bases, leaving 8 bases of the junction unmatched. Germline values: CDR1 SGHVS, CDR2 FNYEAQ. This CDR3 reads CASSLQGRRETQYF. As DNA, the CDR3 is TGTGCCAGCAGCCTACAGGGGCGGAGGGAGACCCAGTACTTC.

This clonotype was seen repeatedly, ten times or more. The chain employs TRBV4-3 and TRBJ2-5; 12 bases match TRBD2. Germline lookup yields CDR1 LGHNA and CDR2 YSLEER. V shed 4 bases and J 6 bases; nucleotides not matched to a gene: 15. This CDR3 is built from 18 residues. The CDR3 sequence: CASSPKSPTSGGTQTQYF. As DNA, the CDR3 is TGCGCCAGCAGCCCTAAATCCCCTACTAGCGGGGGGACCCAGACCCAGTACTTC.

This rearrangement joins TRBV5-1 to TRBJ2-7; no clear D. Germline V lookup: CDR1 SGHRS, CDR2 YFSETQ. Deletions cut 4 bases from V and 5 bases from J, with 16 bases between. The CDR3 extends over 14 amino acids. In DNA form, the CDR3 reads TGCGCCAGCAGCCCCCCCCTAAAGGCCCACGAGCAGTACTTC. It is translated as CASSPPLKAHEQYF.

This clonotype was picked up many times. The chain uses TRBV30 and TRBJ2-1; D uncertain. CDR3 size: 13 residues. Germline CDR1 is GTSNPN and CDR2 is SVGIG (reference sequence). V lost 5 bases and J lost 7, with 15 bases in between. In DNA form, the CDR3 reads TGTGCCTGGGGACCTAGTGGGTGGAATGAGCAGTTCTTC. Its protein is CAWGPSGWNEQFF.

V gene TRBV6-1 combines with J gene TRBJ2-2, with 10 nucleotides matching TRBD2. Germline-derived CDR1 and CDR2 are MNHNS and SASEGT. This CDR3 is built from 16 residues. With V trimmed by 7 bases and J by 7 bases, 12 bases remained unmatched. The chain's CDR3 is CASINGLAVFDGELFF. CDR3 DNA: TGTGCCAGCATCAACGGACTAGCGGTATTTGACGGGGAGCTGTTTTTT.

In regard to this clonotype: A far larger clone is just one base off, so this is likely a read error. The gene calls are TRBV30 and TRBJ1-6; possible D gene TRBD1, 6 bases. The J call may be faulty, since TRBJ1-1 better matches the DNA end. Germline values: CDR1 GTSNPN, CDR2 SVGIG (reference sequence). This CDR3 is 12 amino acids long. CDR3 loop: CAWSPRGSGAFF. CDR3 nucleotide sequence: TGTGCCTGGAGCCCCAGGGGTTCTGGCGCTTTCTTT.

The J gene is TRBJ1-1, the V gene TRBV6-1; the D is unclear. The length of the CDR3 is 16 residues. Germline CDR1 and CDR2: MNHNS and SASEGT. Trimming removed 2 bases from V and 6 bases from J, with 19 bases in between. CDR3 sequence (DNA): TGTGCCAGCAGTGAATTTGGCCGACTCTGGATGGCTGAAGCTTTCTTT. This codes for CASSEFGRLWMAEAFF.

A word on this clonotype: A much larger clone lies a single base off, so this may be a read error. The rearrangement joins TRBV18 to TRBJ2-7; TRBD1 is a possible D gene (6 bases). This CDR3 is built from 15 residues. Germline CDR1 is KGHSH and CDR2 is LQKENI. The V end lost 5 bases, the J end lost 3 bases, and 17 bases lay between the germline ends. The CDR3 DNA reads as TGTGCCAGCTCAACCTCCGGGACACCCGTCTACGAGCAGTACTTC. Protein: CASSTSGTPVYEQYF.

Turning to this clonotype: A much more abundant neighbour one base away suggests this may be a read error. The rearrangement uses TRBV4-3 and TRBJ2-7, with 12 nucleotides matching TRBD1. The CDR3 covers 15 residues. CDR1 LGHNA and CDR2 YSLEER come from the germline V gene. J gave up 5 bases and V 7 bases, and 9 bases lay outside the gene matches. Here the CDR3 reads CASILGGQGAHEQYF. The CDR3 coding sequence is TGCGCCAGCATCCTGGGGGGACAGGGGGCCCACGAGCAGTACTTC.

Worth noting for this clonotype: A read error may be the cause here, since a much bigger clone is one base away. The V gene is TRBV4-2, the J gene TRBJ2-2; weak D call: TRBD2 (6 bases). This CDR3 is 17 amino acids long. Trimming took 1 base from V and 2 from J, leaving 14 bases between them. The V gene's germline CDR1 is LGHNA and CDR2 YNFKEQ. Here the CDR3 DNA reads TGTGCCAGCAGCCAAGTAACTAGCAGGAGTAACACCGGGGAGCTGTTTTTT. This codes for CASSQVTSRSNTGELFF.

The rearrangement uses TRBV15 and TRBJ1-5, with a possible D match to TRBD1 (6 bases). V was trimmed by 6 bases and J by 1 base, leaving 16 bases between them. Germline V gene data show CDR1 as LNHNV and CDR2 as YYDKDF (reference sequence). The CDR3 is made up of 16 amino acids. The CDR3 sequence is CATSMHREVSNQPQHF. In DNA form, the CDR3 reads TGTGCCACCAGTATGCACAGGGAGGTCAGCAATCAGCCCCAGCATTTT. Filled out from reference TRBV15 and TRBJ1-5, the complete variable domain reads DAMVIQNPRYQVTQFGKPVTLSCSQTLNHNVMYWYQQKSSQAPKLLFHYYDKDFNNEADTPDNFQSRRPNTSFCFLDIRSPGLGDTAMYLCATSMHREVSNQPQHFGDGTRLSIL.

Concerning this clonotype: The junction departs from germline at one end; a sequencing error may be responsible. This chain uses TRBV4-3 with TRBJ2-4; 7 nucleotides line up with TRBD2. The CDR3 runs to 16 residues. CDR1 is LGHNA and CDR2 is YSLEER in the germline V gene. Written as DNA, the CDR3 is TGCGCCAGCAACCAATCCTTCGGGGGGGCCAAAAACATTCAGTACTTC. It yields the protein CASNQSFGGAKNIQYF.

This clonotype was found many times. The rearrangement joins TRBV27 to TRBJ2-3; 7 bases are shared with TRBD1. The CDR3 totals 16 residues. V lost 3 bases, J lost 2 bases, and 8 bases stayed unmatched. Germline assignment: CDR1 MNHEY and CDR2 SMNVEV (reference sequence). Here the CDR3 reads CASSFHPTGTTDTQYF. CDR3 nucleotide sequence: TGTGCCAGCAGTTTCCACCCGACAGGGACCACAGATACGCAGTATTTT.

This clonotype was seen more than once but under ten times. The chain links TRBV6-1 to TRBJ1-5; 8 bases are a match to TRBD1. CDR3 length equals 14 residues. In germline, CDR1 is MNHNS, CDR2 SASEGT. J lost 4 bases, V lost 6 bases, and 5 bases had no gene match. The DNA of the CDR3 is TGTGCCAGCAGGCGGACAGGGAGAAATCAGCCCCAGCATTTT. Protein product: CASRRTGRNQPQHF.

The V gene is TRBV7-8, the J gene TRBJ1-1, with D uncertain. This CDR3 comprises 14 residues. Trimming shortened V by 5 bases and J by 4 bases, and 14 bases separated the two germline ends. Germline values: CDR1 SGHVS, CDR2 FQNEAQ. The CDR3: CASSPLWDATEAFF. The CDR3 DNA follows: TGTGCCAGCAGCCCCCTATGGGATGCCACTGAAGCTTTCTTT.

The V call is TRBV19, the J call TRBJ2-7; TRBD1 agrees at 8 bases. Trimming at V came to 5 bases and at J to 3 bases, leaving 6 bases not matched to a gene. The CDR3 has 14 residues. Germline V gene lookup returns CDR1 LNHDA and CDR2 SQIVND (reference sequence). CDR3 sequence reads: CASSPTGDIYEQYF. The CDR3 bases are TGTGCCAGTAGTCCGACAGGGGACATCTACGAGCAGTACTTC.

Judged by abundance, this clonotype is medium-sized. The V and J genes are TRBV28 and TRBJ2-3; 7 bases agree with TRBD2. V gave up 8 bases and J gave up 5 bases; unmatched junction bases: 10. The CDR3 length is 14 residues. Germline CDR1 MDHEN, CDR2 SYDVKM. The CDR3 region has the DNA TGTGCCAGCTCCCGGGGCGGGAGTCAAGATACGCAGTATTTT. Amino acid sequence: CASSRGGSQDTQYF.

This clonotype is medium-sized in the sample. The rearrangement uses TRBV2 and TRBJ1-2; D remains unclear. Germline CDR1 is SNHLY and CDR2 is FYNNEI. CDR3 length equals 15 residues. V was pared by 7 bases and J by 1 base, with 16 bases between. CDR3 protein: CASNQDLHFNYGYTF. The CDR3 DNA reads TGTGCCAGCAACCAGGACCTACACTTTAACTATGGCTACACCTTC.

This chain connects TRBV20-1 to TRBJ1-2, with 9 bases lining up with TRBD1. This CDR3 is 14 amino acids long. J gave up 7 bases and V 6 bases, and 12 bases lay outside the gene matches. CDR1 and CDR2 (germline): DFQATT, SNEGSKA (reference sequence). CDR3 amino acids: CSATTGTGSAGYTF. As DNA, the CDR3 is TGCAGTGCAACTACCGGGACAGGGTCGGCTGGCTACACCTTC.

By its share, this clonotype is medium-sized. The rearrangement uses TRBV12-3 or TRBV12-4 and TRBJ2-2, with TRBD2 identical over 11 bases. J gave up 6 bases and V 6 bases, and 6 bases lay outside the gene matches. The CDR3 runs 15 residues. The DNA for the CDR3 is TGTGCCAGCAGAATAGCGGGGGGGCACTCCGGGGAGCTGTTTTTT. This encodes CASRIAGGHSGELFF.

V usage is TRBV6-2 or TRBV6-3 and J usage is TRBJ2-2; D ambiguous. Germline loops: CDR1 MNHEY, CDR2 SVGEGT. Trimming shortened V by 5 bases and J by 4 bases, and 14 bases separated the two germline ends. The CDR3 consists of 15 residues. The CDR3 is CASSEYRRSTGELFF. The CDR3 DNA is TGTGCCAGCAGTGAATACAGAAGAAGCACCGGGGAGCTGTTTTTT.

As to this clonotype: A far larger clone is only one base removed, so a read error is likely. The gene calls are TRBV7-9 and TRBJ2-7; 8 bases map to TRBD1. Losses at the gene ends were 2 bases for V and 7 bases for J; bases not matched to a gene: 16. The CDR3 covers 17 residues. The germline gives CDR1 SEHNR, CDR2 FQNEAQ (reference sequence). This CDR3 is CASSLRSGDRRYNEQYF. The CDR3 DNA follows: TGTGCCAGCAGCTTAAGGTCTGGGGACAGGAGGTACAATGAGCAGTACTTC.

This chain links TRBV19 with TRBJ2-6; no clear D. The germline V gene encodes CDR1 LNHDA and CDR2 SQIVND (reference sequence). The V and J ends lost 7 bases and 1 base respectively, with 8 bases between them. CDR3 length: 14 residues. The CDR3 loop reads CASKAASGANVLTF. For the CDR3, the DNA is TGTGCCAGTAAAGCAGCATCTGGGGCCAACGTCCTGACTTTC.